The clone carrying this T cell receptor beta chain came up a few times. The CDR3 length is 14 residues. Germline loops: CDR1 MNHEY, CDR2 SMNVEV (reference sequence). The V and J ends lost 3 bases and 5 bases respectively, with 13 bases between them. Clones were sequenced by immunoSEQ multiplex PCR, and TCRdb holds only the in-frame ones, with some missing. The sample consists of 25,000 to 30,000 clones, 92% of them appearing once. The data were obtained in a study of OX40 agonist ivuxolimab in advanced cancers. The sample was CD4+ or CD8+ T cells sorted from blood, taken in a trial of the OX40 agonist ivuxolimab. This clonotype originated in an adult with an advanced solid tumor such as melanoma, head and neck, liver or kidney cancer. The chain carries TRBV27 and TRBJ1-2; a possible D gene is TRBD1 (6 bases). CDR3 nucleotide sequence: TGTGCCAGCAGTTTTGTACAGGGTGGGTATGGCTACACCTTC. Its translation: CASSFVQGGYGYTF.